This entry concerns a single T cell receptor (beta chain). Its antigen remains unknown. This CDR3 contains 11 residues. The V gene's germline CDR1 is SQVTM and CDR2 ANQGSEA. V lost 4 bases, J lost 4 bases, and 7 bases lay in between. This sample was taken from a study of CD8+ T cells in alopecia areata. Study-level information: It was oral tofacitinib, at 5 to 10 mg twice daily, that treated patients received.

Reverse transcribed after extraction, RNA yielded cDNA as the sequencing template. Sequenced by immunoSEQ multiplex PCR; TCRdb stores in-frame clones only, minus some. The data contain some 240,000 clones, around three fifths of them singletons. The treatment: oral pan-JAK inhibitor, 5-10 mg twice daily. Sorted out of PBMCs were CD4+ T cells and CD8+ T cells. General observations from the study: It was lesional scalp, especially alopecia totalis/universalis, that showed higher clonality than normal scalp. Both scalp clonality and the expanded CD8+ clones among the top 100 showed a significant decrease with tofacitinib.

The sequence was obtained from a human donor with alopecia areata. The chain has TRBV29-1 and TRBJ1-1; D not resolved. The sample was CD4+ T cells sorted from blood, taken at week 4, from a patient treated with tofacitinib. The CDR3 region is CSVVDVTEAFF. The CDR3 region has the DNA TGCAGCGTTGTCGATGTCACTGAAGCTTTCTTT.